These 27 T cell receptor beta chains were all obtained from the same sample, sequenced in a study of blood T cell repertoires in COVID-19. This table comes from immunoSEQ multiplex PCR, and its TCRdb copy is limited to in-frame clones, with some not included. The sample has roughly 450,000 clones; 90% are singletons. Sequences were obtained from PBMCs or T cells enriched from blood (not recorded which). The receptors were sampled from a man aged 18 to 29 who had recovered from COVID-19.

The gene calls are TRBV5-3 and TRBJ1-5, with D unresolved. TRBV5-3 is identified as an open reading frame with a role that is uncertain. The CDR3 extends over 14 amino acids. V lost 1 base and J 2 bases, leaving 7 bases between the germline ends. The CDR3 is CARSLPQGNQPQHF. The CDR3 DNA sequence: TGTGCCAGAAGCTTGCCCCAGGGCAATCAGCCCCAGCATTTT.

CDR3 residues: CASSIDMNTEAFF. CDR3 nucleotides: TGTGCCAGCAGCATCGACATGAACACTGAAGCTTTCTTT. V is TRBV9 and J is TRBJ1-1, with unresolved D. In germline, CDR1 is SGDLS, CDR2 YYNGEE. Trimming removed 4 bases from V and 0 bases from J, with 7 bases in between. This CDR3 has 13 residues.

V is TRBV4-1 and J is TRBJ1-4; 9 bases fit TRBD1. Trimming removed 6 bases from V and 8 bases from J; junction bases left unmatched: 4. This CDR3 contains 13 residues. Germline lookup yields CDR1 MGHRA and CDR2 YSYEKL. The CDR3 protein is CASRGTGYEKLFF. The CDR3 nucleotides read TGCGCCAGCAGGGGGACAGGGTACGAAAAACTGTTTTTT.

J is TRBJ2-1 and V is TRBV7-8; TRBD2 is a possible D gene (6 bases). The germline CDR1 and CDR2 sequences are SGHVS and FQNEAQ. The CDR3 covers 13 residues. V lost 2 bases and J lost 9, with 11 bases in between. CDR3 sequence: CASSLRRAGEQFF. CDR3 bases: TGTGCCAGCAGCTTAAGGAGGGCGGGTGAGCAGTTCTTC. Together with reference TRBV7-8 and TRBJ2-1, the CDR3 gives the full variable domain: GAGVSQSPRYKVAKRGQDVALRCDPISGHVSLFWYQQALGQGPEFLTYFQNEAQLDKSGLPSDRFFAERPEGSVSTLKIQRTQQEDSAVYLCASSLRRAGEQFFGPGTRLTVL.

In this sample, this clone turned up once. The V gene is TRBV5-4, the J gene TRBJ2-2, with TRBD2 matching 10 bases. This CDR3 region has 16 residues. After removal of 10 bases from V and 4 bases from J, the junction contained 13 bases not matched to a gene. Germline V gives CDR1 SGHNT, CDR2 YYREEE (reference sequence). The CDR3 loop is CARGQRGGQGTGELFF. In nucleotides, the CDR3 is TGTGCCCGAGGCCAGCGGGGGGGCCAGGGCACCGGGGAGCTGTTTTTT.

The V gene is TRBV19, the J gene TRBJ1-1; 7 bases fit TRBD1. With V trimmed by 6 bases and J by 4 bases, 8 bases remained unmatched. The CDR3 sequence is 14 residues long. Looked up from germline, CDR1 is LNHDA and CDR2 is SQIVND (reference sequence). The CDR3 protein is CASSVTGDGTEAFF. CDR3 in DNA: TGTGCCAGTAGCGTTACAGGGGATGGCACTGAAGCTTTCTTT.

The chain recombines TRBV7-2 with TRBJ2-7, with D unclear. The CDR3 sequence is 16 residues long. The V gene's germline CDR1 is SGHTA and CDR2 FQGNSA. Deletions cut 5 bases from V and 1 base from J, with 18 bases between. CDR3 sequence: CASSARPRSMSYEQYF. The DNA of the CDR3 is TGTGCCAGCAGCGCGAGGCCCCGGAGCATGTCCTACGAGCAGTACTTC. The full variable domain, completed using reference TRBV7-2 and TRBJ2-7, is GAGVSQSPSNKVTEKGKDVELRCDPISGHTALYWYRQSLGQGLEFLIYFQGNSAPDKSGLPSDRFSAERTGGSVSTLTIQRTQQEDSAVYLCASSARPRSMSYEQYFGPGTRLTVT.

The V gene is TRBV4-1, the J gene TRBJ1-1; D possibly corresponds to TRBD1 (6 bases). Germline CDR1 reads MGHRA; CDR2 reads YSYEKL. The CDR3 contains 18 residues. The V end lost 0 bases, the J end lost 5 bases, and 22 bases lay between the germline ends. CDR3 bases: TGCGCCAGCAGCCAAGATAGTAGTTGGCTGGGGGCAAGGACTGAAGCTTTCTTT. Translation: CASSQDSSWLGARTEAFF.

This clone was detected a few times. The chain links TRBV2 to TRBJ1-5, with D unresolved. The ends were cut back, 3 bases at V and 2 bases at J, with 11 bases in the middle. CDR1 is SNHLY and CDR2 is FYNNEI in the germline V gene. The CDR3 runs to 15 residues. The CDR3 DNA follows: TGTGCCAGCAGTGACGAAGGTGAGGGCAATCAGCCCCAGCATTTT. Encoded protein: CASSDEGEGNQPQHF.

The rearrangement links TRBV4-1 to TRBJ1-1, with a possible D match to TRBD1 (5 bases). Per germline, CDR1 MGHRA and CDR2 YSYEKL. V lost 4 bases to trimming and J lost 4 bases, with 16 bases between them. The CDR3 consists of 15 residues. The CDR3 coding sequence is TGCGCCAGCAGCCCGGGGGACCTTCTGAGCACTGAAGCTTTCTTT. This translates into CASSPGDLLSTEAFF.

The CDR3 sequence is CASSYQDRVDAFF. The CDR3 coding sequence is TGTGCCAGCAGTTACCAAGACAGGGTCGACGCTTTCTTT. V gene TRBV6-5 combines with J gene TRBJ1-1; 7 nucleotides match TRBD1. V lost 2 bases to trimming and J lost 11 bases; unmatched junction nucleotides: 8. The CDR3 runs to 13 residues. Germline CDR1 is MNHEY and CDR2 is SVGAGI.

This chain links TRBV11-2 with TRBJ1-4; the D is unclear. In germline, CDR1 is SGHAT, CDR2 FQNNGV. The CDR3 consists of 15 residues. The V end lost 1 base, the J end lost 4 bases, and 10 bases lay between the germline ends. DNA for the CDR3: TGTGCCAGCAGCTTAGGAGGCACGAATAATGAAAAACTGTTTTTT. Amino acids: CASSLGGTNNEKLFF. Full variable domain (outside the CDR3, taken from reference TRBV11-2 and TRBJ1-4): EAGVAQSPRYKIIEKRQSVAFWCNPISGHATLYWYQQILGQGPKLLIQFQNNGVVDDSQLPKDRFSAERLKGVDSTLKIQPAKLEDSAVYLCASSLGGTNNEKLFFGSGTQLSVL.

The gene calls are TRBV7-8 and TRBJ1-5; D is uncertain. The CDR3 has 15 amino acids. The V gene lost 4 bases and the J gene lost 2 bases, with 12 bases spanning the gap. CDR1 is SGHVS, CDR2 FQNEAQ, per germline. The CDR3 DNA is TGTGCCAGCAGCTCCATTCACGAGGGCAATCAGCCCCAGCATTTT. It yields the protein CASSSIHEGNQPQHF.

The chain joins TRBV5-1 to TRBJ2-7, with TRBD1 identical over 7 bases. The J segment lost 3 bases and the V segment lost 4 bases, leaving 4 bases of the junction unmatched. This CDR3 spans 13 amino acids. Germline-derived CDR1 and CDR2 are SGHRS and YFSETQ. For the CDR3, the DNA is TGCGCCAGCAGCAGTACAGGGGACTACGAGCAGTACTTC. Translating gives CASSSTGDYEQYF.

This chain joins TRBV21-1 and TRBJ2-5; the tabulated D call, TRBD2, remains unverified against the DNA. TRBV21-1 is noted as a pseudogene. This CDR3 is 15 amino acids long. The CDR3 bases are TGTGCCCTCCCCGGGGGACCTCCATCTTCCGAGACCCAGTACTTC. This gives the protein CALPGGPPSSETQYF.

This chain joins TRBV20-1 and TRBJ1-2; tentative D call: TRBD1 (5 bases). With 6 bases removed from V and 6 bases from J, the gap between germline ends came to 17 bases. Per the germline V gene, CDR1 is DFQATT and CDR2 is SNEGSKA (reference sequence). The length of the CDR3 is 13 residues. The CDR3 DNA reads as TGCAGTGCCAGTGGGACTCCAGAGGATGGCTACACCTTC. It codes for CSASGTPEDGYTF.

The V and J genes are TRBV5-4 and TRBJ1-1, with D maybe TRBD1 (6 bases). Looked up from germline, CDR1 is SGHNT and CDR2 is YYREEE (reference sequence). The length of the CDR3 is 15 residues. Trimming removed 0 bases at V and 5 bases at J, with 14 bases between. The CDR3 spells CASSLGLGGDTEAFF. CDR3 in DNA: TGTGCCAGCAGCTTGGGGTTAGGGGGGGATACTGAAGCTTTCTTT.

The chain recombines TRBV10-3 with TRBJ2-1; D call uncertain. Looked up from germline, CDR1 is ENHRY and CDR2 is SYGVKD. The CDR3 is 13 residues long. V lost 10 bases and J 8 bases, leaving 18 bases between the germline ends. The CDR3 coding sequence is TGTGCCACGATGGGTAGCCTCTCGGATGAGCAGTTCTTC. Translating gives CATMGSLSDEQFF.

The J gene is TRBJ1-5, the V gene TRBV30; D is unclear. The V gene's germline CDR1 is GTSNPN and CDR2 SVGIG (reference sequence). V was clipped by 3 bases and J by 7 bases, with 10 bases between them. The CDR3 is 12 residues long. The CDR3: CAWSRGGQPQHF. The CDR3 DNA reads as TGTGCCTGGAGCCGGGGAGGGCAGCCCCAGCATTTT.

The rearrangement uses TRBV11-3 and TRBJ1-1, with D maybe TRBD1 (5 bases). Trimming took 5 bases from V and 1 from J, leaving 17 bases between them. This CDR3 is built from 16 residues. Germline V gene lookup returns CDR1 SGHNT and CDR2 YENEEA. The CDR3 nucleotides read TGTGCCAGCAGCACCCACCGCGGGGCGAGGAACACTGAAGCTTTCTTT. Residues: CASSTHRGARNTEAFF.

The V and J genes are TRBV7-2 and TRBJ1-6; D might be TRBD1 (5 bases). V was cut by 6 bases and J by 0 bases, with 12 bases left in between. Germline V lookup: CDR1 SGHTA, CDR2 FQGNSA. The CDR3 runs to 16 residues. CDR3 nucleotide sequence: TGTGCCAGCAGGATTGCTGACAGCTCCTATAATTCACCCCTCCACTTT. Translated, it gives CASRIADSSYNSPLHF.

The chain uses TRBV29-1 and TRBJ1-1, with D perhaps matching TRBD1 (5 bases). The CDR3 is 11 residues long. V shed 4 bases and J shed 4 bases, with 7 bases lying between them. The germline CDR1 and CDR2 sequences are SQVTM and ANQGSEA. The CDR3 loop is CSVVGATEAFF. CDR3 DNA sequence: TGCAGCGTTGTAGGGGCCACTGAAGCTTTCTTT.

This chain joins TRBV19 and TRBJ1-2; D is unresolved. The CDR3 covers 14 residues. Between the trimmed V and J ends, which lost 7 bases and 6 bases, there was a span of 18 bases. Per germline, CDR1 LNHDA and CDR2 SQIVND (reference sequence). In nucleotides, the CDR3 is TGTGCCAGTATCGGGTTTTTTCAGCCTCATGGCTACACCTTC. The encoded protein is CASIGFFQPHGYTF.

The chain recombines TRBV6-5 with TRBJ1-5; D remains unclear. V was pared by 7 bases and J by 1 base, with 5 bases between. Per germline, CDR1 MNHEY and CDR2 SVGAGI. CDR3 length: 12 residues. In DNA, the CDR3 is TGTGCCAGCACGCAGAGCAATCAGCCCCAGCATTTT. Protein: CASTQSNQPQHF.

CDR3 loop: CASSRLQPSVDTQYF. The CDR3 DNA is TGTGCCAGCAGTCGACTGCAGCCCTCGGTAGATACGCAGTATTTT. The chain uses TRBV2 and TRBJ2-3; D gene uncertain. Germline assignment: CDR1 SNHLY and CDR2 FYNNEI. V shed 5 bases and J shed 5 bases, with 17 bases lying between them. The CDR3 has 15 residues.

In regard to this clone: The identical CDR3 is also encoded by other nucleotide sequences in the sample. The V call is TRBV27, the J call TRBJ1-1; no clear D gene. Looked up from germline, CDR1 is MNHEY and CDR2 is SMNVEV (reference sequence). V gave up 6 bases and J gave up 4 bases, with 12 bases separating them. The CDR3 has 13 amino acids. CDR3 region: CASSLGRVTEAFF. The CDR3 DNA follows: TGTGCCAGCAGCTTAGGGAGGGTCACTGAAGCTTTCTTT.

The chain links TRBV24-1 to TRBJ2-1; D remains ambiguous. In germline, CDR1 is KGHDR, CDR2 SFDVKD. CDR3 length equals 13 residues. With 5 bases removed from V and 4 bases from J, the gap between germline ends came to 8 bases. CDR3 amino acids: CATSGGGYNEQFF. Written as DNA, the CDR3 is TGTGCCACCAGTGGAGGCGGTTACAATGAGCAGTTCTTC.